This T cell receptor (beta chain) was documented in a study of OX40 agonist ivuxolimab in advanced cancers. Per the germline V gene, CDR1 is MGHRA and CDR2 is YSYEKL. This CDR3 comprises 14 residues. V lost 2 bases to trimming and J lost 1 base, with 8 bases between them. Overall study results and limits: Clonal expansion from baseline to week 6 occurred in both CD4+ and CD8+ T cells.

The cohort excluded patients with autoimmune disease history or systemic immunosuppression. Method: immunoSEQ multiplex PCR; TCRdb's copy keeps in-frame clones and lacks some. The sample shows tens of thousands of clones, almost 95% of them seen only once. Of note for this clone: What it recognizes is unknown.

The starting material was CD4+ or CD8+ T cells sorted from blood, obtained in a trial of the OX40 agonist ivuxolimab. The chain carries TRBV4-1 and TRBJ1-1; D not resolved. The sequence was collected from an adult with an advanced solid tumor such as melanoma, head and neck, liver or kidney cancer. CDR3 amino acids: CASSQPRANTEAFF. The DNA of the CDR3 is TGCGCCAGCAGCCAACCGCGGGCGAACACTGAAGCTTTCTTT.